These 23 T cell receptor beta chains were all obtained from the same sample, sequenced in a study of blood T cell repertoires in COVID-19. The data were produced by immunoSEQ multiplex PCR, yet TCRdb's version contains in-frame clones alone and is incomplete. The repertoire holds 110,000 to 150,000 clones, about four fifths seen once, with around 3% in the top ten. Input material: peripheral blood. The receptor source for this set is a woman aged 80 or older with acute or convalescent COVID-19.

This chain connects TRBV4-1 to TRBJ2-1; 7 bases match TRBD2. Germline-derived CDR1 and CDR2 are MGHRA and YSYEKL. This CDR3 comprises 16 residues. V gave up 0 bases and J gave up 0 bases; unmatched junction bases: 2. Here the CDR3 reads CASSQDERGSYNEQFF. The CDR3 nucleotides read TGCGCCAGCAGCCAAGATGAGCGGGGCTCCTACAATGAGCAGTTCTTC.

V and J are TRBV7-8 and TRBJ1-2, with D uncertain. V lost 1 base and J 0 bases, leaving 9 bases between the germline ends. CDR1 SGHVS and CDR2 FQNEAQ come from the germline V gene. The CDR3 contains 15 residues. The CDR3: CASSLDSSSNYGYTF. CDR3 nucleotides: TGTGCCAGCAGCTTAGACAGTTCTTCTAACTATGGCTACACCTTC.

The J gene is TRBJ2-5, the V gene TRBV14; no definite D call. The CDR3 is 14 amino acids. V dropped 1 base and J dropped 5 bases, with 11 bases sitting between them. Germline lookup yields CDR1 SGHDN and CDR2 FVKESK. This chain's CDR3 is CASSQVASGETQYF. The CDR3 bases are TGTGCCAGCAGCCAAGTTGCCTCCGGGGAGACCCAGTACTTC.

CDR3: CASSLAAGGGNTIYF. As DNA, the CDR3 is TGTGCCAGCAGCTTAGCGGCCGGGGGTGGAAACACCATATATTTT. The chain links TRBV7-6 to TRBJ1-3, with a weak D call TRBD1 (5 bases). The V end lost 0 bases, the J end lost 3 bases, and 9 bases lay between the germline ends. Germline loops: CDR1 SGHVS, CDR2 FNYEAQ. This CDR3 region has 15 residues.

In this sample, this clone turned up a few times. The chain joins TRBV30 to TRBJ1-1, with D perhaps TRBD1 (6 bases). CDR1 and CDR2 from the germline V gene are GTSNPN and SVGIG (reference sequence). The CDR3 has 13 residues. V was trimmed by 2 bases and J by 1 base, leaving 8 bases between them. CDR3 amino acids: CAWSTDRNTEAFF. The CDR3, as DNA: TGTGCCTGGAGTACGGACAGGAACACTGAAGCTTTCTTT. The complete variable domain, with remaining parts taken from reference TRBV30 and TRBJ1-1, reads SQTIHQWPATLVQPVGSPLSLECTVEGTSNPNLYWYRQAAGRGLQLLFYSVGIGQISSEVPQNLSASRPQDRQFILSSKKLLLSDSGFYLCAWSTDRNTEAFFGQGTRLTVV.

The chain is built from TRBV5-1 and TRBJ1-5, with a tentative D call TRBD1 (5 bases). Germline V lookup: CDR1 SGHRS, CDR2 YFSETQ. V lost 0 bases and J 10 bases, leaving 14 bases between the germline ends. The length of the CDR3 is 14 residues. In DNA form, the CDR3 reads TGCGCCAGCAGCTTGGATCCAGGGTCTCCCCCCCAGCATTTT. It is translated as CASSLDPGSPPQHF.

The CDR3: CASSPLTGIYGYTF. The CDR3 coding sequence is TGTGCCAGTAGTCCGCTGACGGGGATCTATGGCTACACCTTC. J is TRBJ1-2 and V is TRBV19, with D hard to call. CDR3 size: 14 residues. The V and J ends lost 5 bases and 4 bases respectively, with 14 bases between them. The germline CDR1 and CDR2 sequences are LNHDA and SQIVND (reference sequence).

The chain has TRBV4-1 and TRBJ2-3; D might be TRBD2 (7 bases). The CDR3 has 17 amino acids. Per the germline V gene, CDR1 is MGHRA and CDR2 is YSYEKL. Trimming took off 2 bases at V and 2 bases at J, with 17 bases between the two ends. CDR3 sequence (DNA): TGCGCCAGCAGCCAAAAAGGGGGGGCGCGAGACACAGATACGCAGTATTTT. This encodes CASSQKGGARDTDTQYF.

The chain combines TRBV2 with TRBJ1-3; maybe TRBD1 (5 bases). Trimming took off 5 bases at V and 2 bases at J, with 7 bases between the two ends. The CDR3 sequence is 13 residues long. CDR1 is SNHLY, CDR2 FYNNEI, per germline. The DNA for the CDR3 is TGTGCCAGCAGTCTGGACACTGGAAACACCATATATTTT. Translation gives CASSLDTGNTIYF.

The CDR3 DNA reads TGTGCCAGCAGCCCCCGGGACAGGCAGGGAAACACCATATATTTT. Protein product: CASSPRDRQGNTIYF. The V gene is TRBV7-9, the J gene TRBJ1-3; 8 bases line up with TRBD1. Germline V gene sequence: CDR1 SEHNR, CDR2 FQNEAQ (reference sequence). The CDR3 runs to 15 residues. V dropped 5 bases and J dropped 4; count of bases not matched to a gene: 7.

The chain couples TRBV19 to TRBJ1-4; D perhaps matches TRBD1 (6 bases). The CDR3 has 15 amino acids. The germline V gene encodes CDR1 LNHDA and CDR2 SQIVND (reference sequence). Between the trimmed V and J ends, which lost 4 bases and 8 bases, there was a span of 17 bases. CDR3 loop: CASSTLTTGDEKLFF. CDR3 nucleotide sequence: TGTGCCAGTAGTACCCTAACGACAGGCGACGAAAAACTGTTTTTT.

This clone was seen only once. The V and J genes are TRBV5-1 and TRBJ1-1, with D tentatively TRBD1 (6 bases). Germline CDR1 SGHRS, CDR2 YFSETQ. CDR3 length equals 18 residues. V was cut by 5 bases and J by 1 base, with 24 bases left in between. The CDR3 nucleotides read TGCGCCAGCAGTCTGGACAGAATCGGACCATGGGGGAACACTGAAGCTTTCTTT. Protein: CASSLDRIGPWGNTEAFF.

The V and J genes are TRBV19 and TRBJ1-5; D is unclear. Between the trimmed V and J ends, which lost 7 bases and 0 bases, there was a span of 7 bases. This CDR3 comprises 13 residues. CDR1 and CDR2 (germline): LNHDA, SQIVND (reference sequence). In nucleotides, the CDR3 is TGTGCCAGTACAGGTTATAGCAATCAGCCCCAGCATTTT. Its translation: CASTGYSNQPQHF.

The chain combines TRBV7-9 with TRBJ1-1, with 11 bases aligning to TRBD1. The length of the CDR3 is 16 residues. J was trimmed by 3 bases and V by 3 bases; bases with no gene match: 6. CDR1 is SEHNR and CDR2 is FQNEAQ in the germline V gene (reference sequence). CDR3 in amino acids: CASSLGQGDWDTEAFF. The CDR3 bases are TGTGCCAGCAGCTTGGGACAGGGGGATTGGGACACTGAAGCTTTCTTT.

This clone was seen ten or more times. CDR3 sequence reads: CASSQQGVEKLFF. The CDR3 DNA follows: TGCGCCAGCAGCCAGCAGGGGGTTGAAAAACTGTTTTTT. The rearrangement uses TRBV4-3 and TRBJ1-4; 7 bases match TRBD1. The CDR3 spans 13 residues. Germline loops: CDR1 LGHNA, CDR2 YSLEER. The trim removed 3 bases at V and 7 bases at J, leaving 2 bases unmatched.

This chain uses TRBV7-3 with TRBJ2-3; D possibly corresponds to TRBD2 (5 bases). V was shortened by 4 bases and J by 3 bases, with 8 bases between the two germline ends. The CDR3 length is 13 residues. Germline V gene lookup returns CDR1 SGHTA and CDR2 FQGTGA. The CDR3 DNA reads TGTGCCAGCAGCTCTCCGGGGACAGATACGCAGTATTTT. Amino acid sequence: CASSSPGTDTQYF.

The chain joins TRBV15 to TRBJ2-3, with 10 positions matching TRBD2. V dropped 5 bases and J dropped 5; count of bases not matched to a gene: 4. Germline V gene lookup returns CDR1 LNHNV and CDR2 YYDKDF (reference sequence). The CDR3 is 14 amino acids. CDR3 nucleotides: TGTGCCACCAGCCTGTCTAGCGGGGGAGATACGCAGTATTTT. Protein sequence: CATSLSSGGDTQYF. The entire variable domain, with the rest obtained from reference TRBV15 and TRBJ2-3, is as follows: DAMVIQNPRYQVTQFGKPVTLSCSQTLNHNVMYWYQQKSSQAPKLLFHYYDKDFNNEADTPDNFQSRRPNTSFCFLDIRSPGLGDTAMYLCATSLSSGGDTQYFGPGTRLTVL.

Here the CDR3 DNA reads TGTGCCAGCAGCTTTGGACAGAATGAGCAGTTCTTC. As protein: CASSFGQNEQFF. V is TRBV5-6 and J is TRBJ2-1, with D tentatively TRBD1 (6 bases). The ends were cut back, 2 bases at V and 7 bases at J, with 7 bases in the middle. Germline-derived CDR1 and CDR2 are SGHDT and YYEEEE. The CDR3 spans 12 residues.

This clone occurred a few times. The CDR3 DNA follows: TGTGCCAGTAGGGACAGGGAGGGTGAAAAACTGTTTTTT. This encodes CASRDREGEKLFF. This chain joins TRBV19 and TRBJ1-4; 8 bases are shared with TRBD1. With 6 bases clipped from V and 7 bases from J, the junction kept 4 bases outside the gene matches. The CDR3 extends over 13 amino acids. From germline, CDR1 is LNHDA and CDR2 SQIVND (reference sequence).

The V gene is TRBV5-4, the J gene TRBJ1-1; perhaps TRBD1 as D (6 bases). Trimming stripped 0 bases from V and 0 bases from J, with 6 bases between. The CDR3 spans 14 residues. Germline V gene data show CDR1 as SGHNT and CDR2 as YYREEE (reference sequence). This chain's CDR3 is CASSLGQVNTEAFF. CDR3 sequence (DNA): TGTGCCAGCAGCTTGGGACAGGTGAACACTGAAGCTTTCTTT.

The V call is TRBV4-2, the J call TRBJ2-2; 8 bases agree with TRBD1. The CDR3 contains 21 residues. Trimming at V came to 1 base and at J to 4 bases, leaving 20 bases not matched to a gene. Germline CDR1 reads LGHNA; CDR2 reads YNFKEQ. CDR3 in DNA: TGTGCCAGCAGCCAAGGGTTCGGTAGGGGACAGGACCTCCTACTCACCGGGGAGCTGTTTTTT. Residues: CASSQGFGRGQDLLLTGELFF.

In its sample, this clone was seen a few times. The chain is built from TRBV29-1 and TRBJ2-1, with D possibly being TRBD1 (6 bases). The ends were cut back, 5 bases at V and 12 bases at J, with 26 bases in the middle. CDR1 is SQVTM and CDR2 is ANQGSEA in the germline V gene. The CDR3 length is 15 residues. CDR3 coding DNA: TGCAGCGTTCAGTGGGGGACATCGAGAATTGTAGGGCAGTTCTTC. Its translation is CSVQWGTSRIVGQFF.

V is TRBV29-1 and J is TRBJ1-3; possible D gene TRBD1, 5 bases. Per the germline V gene, CDR1 is SQVTM and CDR2 is ANQGSEA. Trimming took off 0 bases at V and 3 bases at J, with 12 bases between the two ends. The CDR3 totals 15 residues. The CDR3 spells CSVEDQAGLGNTIYF. Here the CDR3 DNA reads TGCAGCGTTGAAGATCAGGCAGGGCTTGGAAACACCATATATTTT.